Below, 32 T cell receptor beta chains from the same sample are listed, as sequenced in a study of molecular identifiers for immune sequencing clone quantification. TCRdb ran MiXCR on the PCR reads and lists one entry per CDR3 protein. Of some 320,000 distinct CDR3 sequences in the sample, roughly 23% were seen once. Sequenced material: naive CD8+ T cells from blood, with Jurkat cell RNA spiked in. Indicated subset: FACS-sorted CD8+CD4-CCR7+CD45RA+ naive T cells. The source is a human donor in good health. Some libraries in this study had Jurkat cell RNA spiked in.

In its sample, this clonotype was seen many times. The CDR3 nucleotides are TGTGCCACCAGTCTTACGGGGACTGAAGCTTTCTTT. Protein: CATSLTGTEAFF. J is TRBJ1-1 and V is TRBV24-1, with D unresolved. V was cut by 6 bases and J by 5 bases, with 9 bases left in between. This CDR3 region has 12 residues. The germline gives CDR1 KGHDR, CDR2 SFDVKD.

This clonotype was detected many times. V usage is TRBV14 and J usage is TRBJ2-7; 8 bases are shared with TRBD2. The CDR3 totals 17 residues. Germline V gene data show CDR1 as SGHDN and CDR2 as FVKESK. The junction had 19 bases not matched to a gene; V was cut back by 9 bases and J by 3 bases. CDR3 residues: CARLPLRGTRCIYEQYF. CDR3 coding DNA: TGTGCCAGACTTCCCTTAAGGGGGACTAGATGTATCTACGAGCAGTACTTC.

This clonotype has at least ten counts. The chain joins TRBV29-1 to TRBJ1-2; D remains unclear. CDR1 SQVTM and CDR2 ANQGSEA come from the germline V gene. V lost 5 bases and J lost 6, with 16 bases in between. CDR3 length: 13 amino acids. This CDR3 is CSVPGVRSHGYTF. CDR3 nucleotides: TGCAGCGTTCCCGGTGTTAGGTCCCATGGCTACACCTTC.

This rearrangement joins TRBV30 to TRBJ2-5; tentatively, D is TRBD1 (6 bases). The germline V gene has CDR1 GTSNPN and CDR2 SVGIG (reference sequence). This CDR3 spans 16 amino acids. V dropped 2 bases and J dropped 3 bases, with 19 bases sitting between them. This chain's CDR3 is CAWSRYRVSMKETQYF. The CDR3 DNA reads as TGTGCCTGGAGTCGCTACAGGGTTTCGATGAAAGAGACCCAGTACTTC.

This clonotype was detected ten times or more. The rearrangement uses TRBV6-2 or TRBV6-3 and TRBJ1-6; D uncertain. Trimming stripped 8 bases from V and 1 base from J, with 18 bases between. Looked up from germline, CDR1 is MNHEY and CDR2 is SVGEGT. CDR3 length: 17 amino acids. The CDR3 spells CASRYGPADSYNSPLHF. The CDR3 DNA reads as TGTGCCAGCCGCTACGGGCCAGCGGATTCCTATAATTCACCCCTCCACTTT.

This clonotype was observed many times. The rearrangement joins TRBV7-3 to TRBJ1-1, with D hard to call. V lost 6 bases and J lost 0, with 8 bases in between. Per germline, CDR1 SGHTA and CDR2 FQGTGA. The CDR3 spans 13 residues. The CDR3 nucleotides are TGTGCCAGCAGAAATACAGTGAACACTGAAGCTTTCTTT. As protein: CASRNTVNTEAFF.

The chain carries TRBV4-3 and TRBJ2-1; 9 bases are shared with TRBD1. CDR1 and CDR2 from the germline V gene are LGHNA and YSLEER. The CDR3 contains 17 residues. The V segment lost 1 base and the J segment 8 bases; nucleotides outside the gene matches: 12. CDR3 DNA sequence: TGCGCCAGCAGCCAAGGGGTTAGGACAGGGGCTGACGATGAGCAGTTCTTC. Translating gives CASSQGVRTGADDEQFF.

There are many counts of this clonotype. The chain couples TRBV2 to TRBJ2-3; D not resolved. The CDR3 extends over 18 amino acids. Deletions cut 4 bases from V and 6 bases from J, with 26 bases between. The germline V gene encodes CDR1 SNHLY and CDR2 FYNNEI. In DNA, the CDR3 is TGTGCCAGCAGTGTAAATATCGAGTCAATAGTTTTTCCGGATACGCAGTATTTT. Protein product: CASSVNIESIVFPDTQYF. The variable domain in full, with the rest retrieved from reference TRBV2 and TRBJ2-3, is EPEVTQTPSHQVTQMGQEVILRCVPISNHLYFYWYRQILGQKVEFLVSFYNNEISEKSEIFDDQFSVERPDGSNFTLKIRSTKLEDSAMYFCASSVNIESIVFPDTQYFGPGTRLTVL.

This clonotype was counted many times. The rearrangement uses TRBV7-2 and TRBJ2-1, with D unresolved. V lost 5 bases and J lost 5, with 13 bases in between. CDR3 length: 14 amino acids. Per germline, CDR1 SGHTA and CDR2 FQGNSA. CDR3 region: CASSPHVLNNEQFF. Here the CDR3 DNA reads TGTGCCAGCAGCCCCCACGTGCTTAACAATGAGCAGTTCTTC.

As regards this clonotype: A read error is possible here, since a much larger clone lies one base away. The chain couples TRBV4-3 to TRBJ1-3, with D hard to call. CDR3 length: 15 amino acids. V gave up 0 bases and J gave up 0 bases, with 6 bases separating them. CDR1 and CDR2 from the germline V gene are LGHNA and YSLEER. CDR3 in DNA: TGCGCCAGCAGCCAAGATCATCCCTCTGGAAACACCATATATTTT. This translates into CASSQDHPSGNTIYF.

This clonotype was picked up a small number of times. The chain combines TRBV5-6 with TRBJ2-3, with 10 bases that match TRBD1. CDR3 size: 16 residues. Germline V gene lookup returns CDR1 SGHDT and CDR2 YYEEEE. J was trimmed by 1 base and V by 2 bases; bases with no gene match: 4. This CDR3 reads CASSFGTGVGTDTQYF. The DNA for the CDR3 is TGTGCCAGCAGCTTTGGGACAGGGGTAGGCACAGATACGCAGTATTTT. Full variable domain (remainder filled in from reference TRBV5-6 and TRBJ2-3): DAGVTQSPTHLIKTRGQQVTLRCSPKSGHDTVSWYQQALGQGPQFIFQYYEEEERQRGNFPDRFSGHQFPNYSSELNVNALLLGDSALYLCASSFGTGVGTDTQYFGPGTRLTVL.

There are many counts of this clonotype. This chain uses TRBV6-5 with TRBJ2-4; 7 positions agree with TRBD1. The CDR3 runs to 13 residues. V lost 5 bases and J lost 9; bases outside the gene matches: 7. Per germline, CDR1 MNHEY and CDR2 SVGAGI. CDR3 loop: CASSRDSRGIQYF. The CDR3, as DNA: TGTGCCAGCAGTCGGGACAGTCGTGGCATTCAGTACTTC.

In its sample, this clonotype was seen many times. The chain is built from TRBV12-3 or TRBV12-4 and TRBJ1-2, with 8 bases that match TRBD1. V lost 3 bases to trimming and J lost 8 bases; unmatched junction nucleotides: 5. This CDR3 has 13 residues. The CDR3 loop is CASSLDRVQGYTF. CDR3 in DNA: TGTGCCAGCAGTTTGGACAGGGTGCAAGGCTACACCTTC.

This sequence joins TRBV4-2 and TRBJ2-1, with 9 bases matching TRBD2. CDR1 LGHNA and CDR2 YNFKEQ come from the germline V gene. CDR3 length: 16 amino acids. Trimming removed 3 bases from V and 9 bases from J; junction bases left unmatched: 12. Written as DNA, the CDR3 is TGTGCCAGCAGCCAGGATCCGGGACTAGCTCACAGTGAGCAGTTCTTC. It encodes CASSQDPGLAHSEQFF.

On this clonotype: A much larger clone sits a single nucleotide away, making a read error possible. The chain's CDR3 is CSASTTTPQGTQYF. The CDR3 DNA reads TGCAGTGCTTCTACCACAACCCCCCAAGGGACCCAGTACTTC. The J gene is TRBJ2-5, the V gene TRBV20-1; no clear D gene. The germline gives CDR1 DFQATT, CDR2 SNEGSKA (reference sequence). The CDR3 has 14 amino acids.

This clonotype came up once. This may stem from a read error, because a much larger clone lies one nucleotide away. The chain employs TRBV6-2 or TRBV6-3 and TRBJ2-2; D not certain. The CDR3 loop spans 12 amino acids. Germline CDR1 is MNHEY and CDR2 is SVGEGT. CDR3: CTSSYVPGELFF. In nucleotides, the CDR3 is TGTACCAGCAGTTACGTCCCCGGGGAGCTGTTTTTT.

This clonotype was seen only a few times. This chain joins TRBV20-1 and TRBJ1-2; TRBD1 might be the D (5 bases). The germline V and J ends were trimmed by 6 bases and 1 base, with 18 bases remaining between them. This CDR3 is built from 15 residues. Germline loops: CDR1 DFQATT, CDR2 SNEGSKA (reference sequence). CDR3 loop: CSASIWGGFNYGYTF. Here the CDR3 DNA reads TGCAGTGCCTCCATCTGGGGGGGATTTAACTATGGCTACACCTTC.

At least ten counts were recorded for this clonotype. This rearrangement joins TRBV6-5 to TRBJ1-5; weak D call: TRBD1 (5 bases). CDR1 is MNHEY and CDR2 is SVGAGI in the germline V gene. CDR3 size: 13 residues. Trimming cost V 6 bases and J 6 bases, with 12 bases left between them. DNA of the CDR3: TGTGCCAGCAGCGACAGTATTGTTCAGCCCCAGCATTTT. Its translation: CASSDSIVQPQHF.

This clonotype was observed at least ten times. This chain links TRBV7-2 with TRBJ2-5; TRBD1 agrees at 7 bases. V shed 7 bases, J shed 0 bases, and the junction held 14 bases outside the gene matches. The CDR3 has 17 residues. Germline CDR1 is SGHTA and CDR2 is FQGNSA. CDR3 in amino acids: CASTLEIGQAYQETQYF. CDR3 nucleotides: TGTGCCAGCACCCTAGAAATCGGACAGGCCTACCAAGAGACCCAGTACTTC.

This clonotype was counted many times. The rearrangement joins TRBV7-2 to TRBJ1-1, with D maybe TRBD1 (5 bases). Deletions cut 5 bases from V and 3 bases from J, with 13 bases between. CDR1 and CDR2 (germline): SGHTA, FQGNSA. The CDR3 extends over 14 amino acids. The CDR3 nucleotides are TGTGCCAGCAGCGCAGGGTTTCAGGACACTGAAGCTTTCTTT. Translation: CASSAGFQDTEAFF.

This clonotype appeared many times. The chain has TRBV5-1 and TRBJ2-1; 7 nucleotides match TRBD1. CDR1 is SGHRS, CDR2 YFSETQ, per germline. This CDR3 has 12 amino acids. The V and J ends lost 2 bases and 9 bases, in that order; junction bases with no gene match: 2. CDR3: CASSFDRAEQFF. CDR3 sequence (DNA): TGCGCCAGCAGCTTTGACAGGGCTGAGCAGTTCTTC.

This clonotype was observed a handful of times. J is TRBJ2-3 and V is TRBV9, with 11 bases fitting TRBD1. This CDR3 is 16 amino acids long. CDR1 is SGDLS and CDR2 is YYNGEE in the germline V gene. Trimming at V came to 3 bases and at J to 3 bases, leaving 6 bases not matched to a gene. CDR3 residues: CASSAPRDRGTDTQYF. The CDR3 DNA follows: TGTGCCAGCAGCGCCCCCAGGGACAGGGGGACAGATACGCAGTATTTT.

This clonotype was detected only a few times. The chain couples TRBV20-1 to TRBJ2-7; no definite D call. Germline assignment: CDR1 DFQATT and CDR2 SNEGSKA (reference sequence). The CDR3 is made up of 13 amino acids. Trimming took off 2 bases at V and 0 bases at J, with 8 bases between the two ends. In DNA form, the CDR3 reads TGCAGTGCTAGAATCACAGACTCCTACGAGCAGTACTTC. The encoded protein is CSARITDSYEQYF.

This clonotype was seen more than once but under ten times. The V and J genes are TRBV4-1 and TRBJ2-3; TRBD2 matches 11 bases. Germline CDR1 is MGHRA and CDR2 is YSYEKL. The CDR3 has 16 amino acids. The J segment lost 2 bases and the V segment lost 3 bases, leaving 4 bases of the junction unmatched. CDR3 coding DNA: TGCGCCAGCAGCCATGCACTAGCGGGGGACACAGATACGCAGTATTTT. Translation: CASSHALAGDTDTQYF.

This clonotype occurred a few times. J is TRBJ1-2 and V is TRBV29-1, with TRBD1 matching over 9 bases. Germline CDR1 SQVTM, CDR2 ANQGSEA. V gave up 0 bases and J gave up 4 bases; unmatched junction bases: 33. The CDR3 spans 24 residues. CDR3 residues: CSVEDLPLIYTPDKQGALFYGYTF. The CDR3 nucleotides are TGCAGCGTTGAAGACTTACCGCTCATATACACGCCAGATAAACAGGGGGCCCTTTTCTATGGCTACACCTTC. Full variable domain (outside the CDR3, taken from reference TRBV29-1 and TRBJ1-2): SAVISQKPSRDICQRGTSLTIQCQVDSQVTMMFWYRQQPGQSLTLIATANQGSEATYESGFVIDKFPISRPNLTFSTLTVSNMSPEDSSIYLCSVEDLPLIYTPDKQGALFYGYTFGSGTRLTVV.

A remark on this clonotype: This may stem from a read error, because a much larger clone lies one nucleotide away. CDR3 region: CASGYEGSTDTQYF. The CDR3 nucleotides are TGTGCCAGCGGTTACGAGGGGAGCACAGATACGCAGTATTTT. This chain links TRBV6-5 with TRBJ2-3; D possibly matches TRBD1 or TRBD2 (5 bases each). Germline-derived CDR1 and CDR2 are MNHEY and SVGAGI. CDR3 size: 14 residues.

This clonotype was counted ten times or more. The chain is built from TRBV4-3 and TRBJ1-1, with D hard to call. CDR3 length: 13 residues. Per the germline V gene, CDR1 is LGHNA and CDR2 is YSLEER. V lost 3 bases and J lost 5, with 10 bases in between. Written as DNA, the CDR3 is TGCGCCAGCAGCCACGGGGTTGGGACTGAAGCTTTCTTT. Translation gives CASSHGVGTEAFF.

V usage is TRBV20-1 and J usage is TRBJ2-3; the match to TRBD1 covers 10 bases. V shed 5 bases and J 3 bases; nucleotides not matched to a gene: 8. CDR3 length: 15 residues. Germline V lookup: CDR1 DFQATT, CDR2 SNEGSKA (reference sequence). This CDR3 reads CSAFPGQGMTDTQYF. CDR3 coding DNA: TGCAGTGCTTTCCCGGGACAGGGGATGACAGATACGCAGTATTTT.

Note on this clonotype: Being one base from a much bigger clone, this may be a read error. The CDR3 end shows no conserved phenylalanine or tryptophan, and so a read error is likely. The chain recombines TRBV7-9 with TRBJ1-5; 9 positions agree with TRBD1. Germline V gene data show CDR1 as SEHNR and CDR2 as FQNEAQ (reference sequence). The CDR3 contains 15 residues. V gave up 4 bases and J gave up 4 bases; unmatched junction bases: 5. CDR3 protein: CASSSEQGANQPQHL. The CDR3 coding sequence is TGTGCCAGCAGCTCTGAACAGGGGGCGAATCAGCCCCAGCATCTT.

This clonotype occurred a few times. The V and J genes are TRBV6-2 or TRBV6-3 and TRBJ2-7; tentatively, D is TRBD2 (6 bases). The CDR3 contains 15 residues. Trimming cost V 2 bases and J 2 bases, with 13 bases left between them. Germline-derived CDR1 and CDR2 are MNHEY and SVGEGT. CDR3 DNA: TGTGCCAGCAGTTACATGGGGACTCTAGCCTACGAGCAGTACTTC. Translated: CASSYMGTLAYEQYF.

This clonotype was observed a few times. V usage is TRBV27 and J usage is TRBJ2-7; TRBD1 is a possible D gene (6 bases). CDR3 length: 15 residues. The germline CDR1 and CDR2 sequences are MNHEY and SMNVEV (reference sequence). The V and J ends lost 6 bases and 3 bases respectively, with 18 bases between them. The DNA for the CDR3 is TGTGCCAGCAGCCCACCGGGGACACCGGACTACGAGCAGTACTTC. This sequence encodes CASSPPGTPDYEQYF.

This clonotype was recorded many times. The rearrangement joins TRBV29-1 to TRBJ2-5; D unclear. Trimming took 3 bases from V and 5 from J, leaving 13 bases between them. CDR3 length: 13 residues. Germline CDR1 reads SQVTM; CDR2 reads ANQGSEA. CDR3 loop: CSVDGPRQETQYF. CDR3 bases: TGCAGCGTTGACGGCCCCCGGCAGGAGACCCAGTACTTC.